A selection of T cell receptor beta chains follows, all from one sample in a study of blood T cell repertoires in COVID-19. Libraries were prepared by immunoSEQ multiplex PCR; TCRdb keeps only in-frame clonotypes and omits some of them. The sample holds about 350,000 clones, approximately 89% seen once. Sequencing used peripheral blood. These receptors all come from a woman aged 60-70 years with COVID-19, enrolled during active disease. The CDR3 runs from the conserved cysteine through the conserved F or W. The D gene is left open where the match is weak.

>TRBJ1-1|-|TRBV6-5
TGTGCCAGCAACCGACGGAACAGGGTTTGGGAAGCTTTCTTT
CASNRRNRVWEAFF
>TRBJ2-7|TRBD1|TRBV5-4
TGTGCCAGCAGAGCAGGACAGGGGGAGCAGTACTTC
CASRAGQGEQYF
>TRBJ1-3|TRBD1|TRBV28
TGTGCCAGCAGTTTCCTCCAGGGGGCGACTGGAAACACCATATATTTT
CASSFLQGATGNTIYF
>TRBJ1-3|-|TRBV2
TGTGCCAGCAGATACAGTATAGACCTCACTGGAAACACCATATATTTT
CASRYSIDLTGNTIYF
>TRBJ2-3|TRBD2|TRBV6-6
TGTGCCAGCAGTTACTATCTAGCGGGGGCCACAGATACGCAGTATTTT
CASSYYLAGATDTQYF
>TRBJ1-6|-|TRBV5-1
TGCGCCAGCAGCTTGGTTGGCTCCTCCTATAATTCACCCCTCCACTTT
CASSLVGSSYNSPLHF
>TRBJ2-5|-|TRBV5-1
TGCGCCAGCACCCGGGGGACAGATCAAGAGACCCAGTACTTC
CASTRGTDQETQYF
>TRBJ2-7|TRBD1|TRBV19
TGTGCCAGTAGGGGGACAGGCGAAAACTACGAGCAGTACTTC
CASRGTGENYEQYF
>TRBJ1-2|-|TRBV5-3
TGTGCCAGAAGCTTAACAGCCCTACCTAACTATGGCTACACCTTC
CARSLTALPNYGYTF
>TRBJ1-5|TRBD1|TRBV5-5
TGTGCCAGCAGCTTTGGGACAGGAGACCCCGGAGGTCAGCCCCAGCATTTT
CASSFGTGDPGGQPQHF